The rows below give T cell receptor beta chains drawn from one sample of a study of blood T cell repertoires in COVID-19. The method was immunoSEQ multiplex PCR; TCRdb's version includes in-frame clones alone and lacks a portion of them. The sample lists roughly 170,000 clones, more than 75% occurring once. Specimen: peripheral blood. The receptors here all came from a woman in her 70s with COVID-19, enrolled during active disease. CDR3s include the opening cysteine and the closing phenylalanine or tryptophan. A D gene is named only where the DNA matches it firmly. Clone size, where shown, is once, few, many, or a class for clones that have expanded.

CDR3: CASSLPGGVAYNEQFF
DNA: TGTGCCAGCAGCCTCCCGGGGGGGGTTGCCTACAATGAGCAGTTCTTC
V: TRBV7-3
J: TRBJ2-1
D: TRBD2
size: -
length: 16

CDR3: CSASLATIPTDTQYF
DNA: TGCAGTGCTAGTCTAGCGACTATTCCCACAGATACGCAGTATTTT
V: TRBV20-1
J: TRBJ2-3
D: -
size: -
length: 15

CDR3: CAISEALGGNQPQHF
DNA: TGTGCCATCAGTGAGGCCCTCGGTGGCAATCAGCCCCAGCATTTT
V: TRBV10-3
J: TRBJ1-5
D: -
size: -
length: 15

CDR3: CASSLDLTGVLHEQFF
DNA: TGCGCCAGCAGCCTCGACTTGACAGGGGTTTTACATGAGCAGTTCTTC
V: TRBV5-1
J: TRBJ2-1
D: TRBD1
size: -
length: 16

CDR3: CAISDRQGRTGELFF
DNA: TGTGCCATCAGTGACCGACAGGGGCGCACCGGGGAGCTGTTTTTT
V: TRBV10-3
J: TRBJ2-2
D: TRBD1
size: few
length: 15

CDR3: CASSSSGAEYNEQFF
DNA: TGCGCCAGCAGCTCCTCAGGGGCGGAATACAATGAGCAGTTCTTC
V: TRBV5-1
J: TRBJ2-1
D: -
size: -
length: 15

CDR3: CSASLVYEQYF
DNA: TGCAGTGCTTCACTTGTGTACGAGCAGTACTTC
V: TRBV20-1
J: TRBJ2-7
D: -
size: once
length: 11

CDR3: CASSYSLAGTGELFF
DNA: TGTGCCAGCAGTTACTCCCTAGCGGGCACCGGGGAGCTGTTTTTT
V: TRBV6-5
J: TRBJ2-2
D: TRBD2
size: -
length: 15

CDR3: CASSEGSAGAHSPLHF
DNA: TGTGCCAGCAGTGAAGGAAGCGCGGGGGCGCATTCACCCCTCCACTTT
V: TRBV25-1
J: TRBJ1-6
D: -
size: -
length: 16

CDR3: CATSDLGQGSSTGELFF
DNA: TGTGCCACCAGTGATTTGGGGCAGGGTTCTAGTACCGGGGAGCTGTTTTTT
V: TRBV24-1
J: TRBJ2-2
D: -
size: -
length: 17

CDR3: CASSDGQGFNEQFF
DNA: TGTGCCAGCAGTGACGGGCAGGGGTTCAATGAGCAGTTCTTC
V: TRBV6-4
J: TRBJ2-1
D: -
size: -
length: 14

CDR3: CAWTLTGDGYTF
DNA: TGTGCCTGGACCTTGACAGGCGATGGCTACACCTTC
V: TRBV30
J: TRBJ1-2
D: -
size: few
length: 12

CDR3: CASSRDRNLYEQYF
DNA: TGTGCCAGCAGTCGGGACAGAAATCTCTACGAGCAGTACTTC
V: TRBV6-5
J: TRBJ2-7
D: TRBD1
size: -
length: 14

CDR3: CSTQTAMNTEAFF
DNA: TGCAGCACCCAGACAGCGATGAACACTGAAGCTTTCTTT
V: TRBV29-1
J: TRBJ1-1
D: -
size: -
length: 13

CDR3: CASSSPAAPLHF
DNA: TGTGCCAGCAGTTCCCCCGCGGCACCCCTCCACTTT
V: TRBV6-5
J: TRBJ1-6
D: -
size: -
length: 12

CDR3: CASSPGFRGRFDTEAFF
DNA: TGCGCCAGCAGCCCCGGGTTCAGGGGGCGCTTTGACACTGAAGCTTTCTTT
V: TRBV5-1
J: TRBJ1-1
D: TRBD1
size: -
length: 17

CDR3: CASSLAGGTDTQYF
DNA: TGTGCCAGCAGCCTAGCGGGAGGCACAGATACGCAGTATTTT
V: TRBV6-5
J: TRBJ2-3
D: TRBD2
size: -
length: 14

CDR3: CASSLEIRDEQYF
DNA: TGTGCCAGCAGCTTAGAGATCCGGGACGAGCAGTACTTC
V: TRBV11-3
J: TRBJ2-7
D: -
size: -
length: 13

CDR3: CASSTGQLYGYTF
DNA: TGCGCCAGCAGCACCGGACAGCTCTATGGCTACACCTTC
V: TRBV5-1
J: TRBJ1-2
D: -
size: -
length: 13

CDR3: CASSPPSGRAGSQTQYF
DNA: TGTGCCAGCTCACCGCCTAGCGGGAGGGCCGGTTCGCAGACCCAGTACTTC
V: TRBV18
J: TRBJ2-5
D: TRBD2
size: -
length: 17

CDR3: CASSTTARISGNTIYF
DNA: TGTGCCAGTAGTACCACAGCTCGGATTTCTGGAAACACCATATATTTT
V: TRBV19
J: TRBJ1-3
D: -
size: -
length: 16

CDR3: CASSKDRGAPNQPQHF
DNA: TGTGCCAGCAGCAAAGACAGGGGCGCTCCCAATCAGCCCCAGCATTTT
V: TRBV5-8
J: TRBJ1-5
D: TRBD1
size: -
length: 16

CDR3: CASSPGTGAETQYF
DNA: TGTGCCAGCAGCCCGGGGACAGGAGCAGAGACCCAGTACTTC
V: TRBV7-9
J: TRBJ2-5
D: TRBD1
size: -
length: 14

CDR3: CASSEVKGANYGYTF
DNA: TGTGCCAGCAGTGAAGTTAAGGGGGCGAACTATGGCTACACCTTC
V: TRBV6-1
J: TRBJ1-2
D: TRBD1
size: -
length: 15

CDR3: CASSLTGSMNTEAFF
DNA: TGCGCCAGCAGCTTAACGGGGAGTATGAACACTGAAGCTTTCTTT
V: TRBV5-1
J: TRBJ1-1
D: -
size: -
length: 15